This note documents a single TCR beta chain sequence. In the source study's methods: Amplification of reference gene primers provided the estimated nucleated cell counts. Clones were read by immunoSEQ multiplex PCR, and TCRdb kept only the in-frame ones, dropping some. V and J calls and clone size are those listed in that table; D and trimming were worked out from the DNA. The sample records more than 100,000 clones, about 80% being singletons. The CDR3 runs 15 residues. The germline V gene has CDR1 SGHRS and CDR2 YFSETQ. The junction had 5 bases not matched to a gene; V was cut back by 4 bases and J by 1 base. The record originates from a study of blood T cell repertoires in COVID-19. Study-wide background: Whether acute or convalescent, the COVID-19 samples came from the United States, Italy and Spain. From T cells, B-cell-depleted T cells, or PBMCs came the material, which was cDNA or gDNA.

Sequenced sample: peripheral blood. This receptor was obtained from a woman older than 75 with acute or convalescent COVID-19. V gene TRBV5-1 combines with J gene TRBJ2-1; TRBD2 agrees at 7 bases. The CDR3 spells CASSLSGVSYNEQFF. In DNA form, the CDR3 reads TGCGCCAGCAGCCTGAGCGGGGTTTCCTACAATGAGCAGTTCTTC.